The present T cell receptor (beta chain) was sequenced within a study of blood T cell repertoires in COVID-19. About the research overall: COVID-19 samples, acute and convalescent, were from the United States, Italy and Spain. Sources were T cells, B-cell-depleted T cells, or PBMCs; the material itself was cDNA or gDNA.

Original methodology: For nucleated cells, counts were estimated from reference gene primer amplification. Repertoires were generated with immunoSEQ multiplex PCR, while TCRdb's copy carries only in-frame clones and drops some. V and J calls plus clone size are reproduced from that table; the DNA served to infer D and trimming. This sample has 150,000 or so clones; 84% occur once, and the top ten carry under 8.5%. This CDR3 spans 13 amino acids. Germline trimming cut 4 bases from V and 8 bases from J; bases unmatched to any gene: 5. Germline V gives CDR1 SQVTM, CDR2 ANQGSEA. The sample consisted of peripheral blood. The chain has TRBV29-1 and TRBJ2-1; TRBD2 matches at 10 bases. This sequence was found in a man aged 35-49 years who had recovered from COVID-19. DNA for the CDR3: TGCAGCGTTGTGGGACTAGCGCTCCATGAGCAGTTCTTC. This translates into CSVVGLALHEQFF.